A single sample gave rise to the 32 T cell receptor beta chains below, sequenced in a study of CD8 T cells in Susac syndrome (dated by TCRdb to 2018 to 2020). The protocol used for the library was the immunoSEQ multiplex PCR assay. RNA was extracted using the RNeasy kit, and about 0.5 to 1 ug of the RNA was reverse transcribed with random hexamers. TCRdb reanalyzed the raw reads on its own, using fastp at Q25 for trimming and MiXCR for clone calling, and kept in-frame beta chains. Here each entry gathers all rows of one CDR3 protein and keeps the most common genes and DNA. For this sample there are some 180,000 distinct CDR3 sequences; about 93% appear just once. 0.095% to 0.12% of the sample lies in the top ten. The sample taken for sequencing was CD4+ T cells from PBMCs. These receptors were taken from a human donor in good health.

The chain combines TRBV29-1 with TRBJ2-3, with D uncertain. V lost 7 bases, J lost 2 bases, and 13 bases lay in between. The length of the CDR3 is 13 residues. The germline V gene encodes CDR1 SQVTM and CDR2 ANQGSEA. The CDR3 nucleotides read TGCAGCGCGAGACTTCCTCTCACAGATACGCAGTATTTT. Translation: CSARLPLTDTQYF.

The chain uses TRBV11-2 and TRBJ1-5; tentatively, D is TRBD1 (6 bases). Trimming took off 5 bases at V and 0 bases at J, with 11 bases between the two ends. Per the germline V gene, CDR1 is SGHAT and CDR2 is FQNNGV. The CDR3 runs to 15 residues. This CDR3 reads CASSPGDFSNQPQHF. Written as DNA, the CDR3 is TGTGCCAGCAGCCCAGGGGATTTTAGCAATCAGCCCCAGCATTTT.

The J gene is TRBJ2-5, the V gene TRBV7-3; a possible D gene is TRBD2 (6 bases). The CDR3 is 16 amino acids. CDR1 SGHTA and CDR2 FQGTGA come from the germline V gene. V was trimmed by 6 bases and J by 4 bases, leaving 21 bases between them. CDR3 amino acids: CASSVAGGGGSETQYF. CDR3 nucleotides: TGTGCCAGCAGTGTAGCTGGGGGAGGTGGTTCAGAGACCCAGTACTTC.

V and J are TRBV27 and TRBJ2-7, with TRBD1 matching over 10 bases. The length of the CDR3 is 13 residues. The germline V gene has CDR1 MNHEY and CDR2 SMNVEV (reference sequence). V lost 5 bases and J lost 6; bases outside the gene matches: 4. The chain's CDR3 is CASSGTGAGEQYV. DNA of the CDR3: TGTGCCAGCAGTGGGACAGGGGCCGGCGAGCAGTACGTC.

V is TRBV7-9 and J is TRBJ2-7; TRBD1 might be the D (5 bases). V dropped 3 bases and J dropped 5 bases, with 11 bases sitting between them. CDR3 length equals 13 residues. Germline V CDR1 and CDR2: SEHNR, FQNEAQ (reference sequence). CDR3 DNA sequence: TGTGCCAGCAGCTTTGGGGCCCGTAACGAGCAGTACTTC. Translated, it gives CASSFGARNEQYF.

The CDR3 here is CASRPPGQGVTQYF. CDR3 DNA: TGTGCCAGCAGGCCACCGGGACAGGGCGTGACCCAGTACTTC. The chain is built from TRBV28 and TRBJ2-5; 9 nucleotides agree with TRBD1. Trimming cost V 6 bases and J 7 bases; bases outside gene matches: 9. Germline assignment: CDR1 MDHEN and CDR2 SYDVKM. The CDR3 totals 14 residues. Variable domain in full (rest from reference TRBV28 and TRBJ2-5): DVKVTQSSRYLVKRTGEKVFLECVQDMDHENMFWYRQDPGLGLRLIYFSYDVKMKEKGDIPEGYSVSREKKERFSLILESASTNQTSMYLCASRPPGQGVTQYFGPGTRLLVL.

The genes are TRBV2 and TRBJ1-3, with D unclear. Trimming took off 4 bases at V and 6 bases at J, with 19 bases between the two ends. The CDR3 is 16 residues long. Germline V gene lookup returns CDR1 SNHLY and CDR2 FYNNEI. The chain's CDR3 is CASSASLGSAENTIYF. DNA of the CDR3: TGTGCCAGCAGTGCGTCTCTAGGCAGTGCTGAAAACACCATATATTTT.

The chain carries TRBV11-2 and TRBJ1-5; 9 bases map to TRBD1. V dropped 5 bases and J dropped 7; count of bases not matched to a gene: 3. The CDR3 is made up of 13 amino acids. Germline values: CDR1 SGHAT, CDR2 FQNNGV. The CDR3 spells CASSPTGGQPQHF. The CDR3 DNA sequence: TGTGCCAGCAGCCCAACAGGGGGCCAGCCCCAGCATTTT.

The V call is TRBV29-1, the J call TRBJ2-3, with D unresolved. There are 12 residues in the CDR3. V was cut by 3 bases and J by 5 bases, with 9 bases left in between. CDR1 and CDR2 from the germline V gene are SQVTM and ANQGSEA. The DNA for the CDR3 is TGCAGCGTTGATGAAGGGATAGATACGCAGTATTTT. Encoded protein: CSVDEGIDTQYF.

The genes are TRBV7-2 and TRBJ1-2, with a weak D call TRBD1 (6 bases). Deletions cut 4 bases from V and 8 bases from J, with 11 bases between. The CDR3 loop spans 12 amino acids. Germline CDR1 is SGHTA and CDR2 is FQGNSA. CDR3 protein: CASSSRQDGYTF. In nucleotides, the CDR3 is TGTGCCAGCAGCTCAAGACAGGACGGCTACACCTTC.

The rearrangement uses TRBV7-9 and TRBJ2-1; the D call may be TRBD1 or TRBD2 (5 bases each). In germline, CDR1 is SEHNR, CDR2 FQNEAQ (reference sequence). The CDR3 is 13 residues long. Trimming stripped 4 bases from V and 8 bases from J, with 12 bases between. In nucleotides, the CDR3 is TGTGCCAGCAGCTCCTCCGGGACCCATGAGCAGTTCTTC. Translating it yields CASSSSGTHEQFF.

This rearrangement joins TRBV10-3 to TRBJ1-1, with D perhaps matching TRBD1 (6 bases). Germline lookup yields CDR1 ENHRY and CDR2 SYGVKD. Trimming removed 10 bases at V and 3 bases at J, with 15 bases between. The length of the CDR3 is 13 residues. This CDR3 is CATNRVGDTEAFF. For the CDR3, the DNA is TGTGCCACCAACAGGGTTGGAGACACTGAAGCTTTCTTT.

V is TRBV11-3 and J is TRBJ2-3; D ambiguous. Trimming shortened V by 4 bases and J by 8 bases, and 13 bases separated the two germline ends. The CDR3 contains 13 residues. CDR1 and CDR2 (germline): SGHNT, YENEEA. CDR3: CASSSLELGTQYF. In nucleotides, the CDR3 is TGTGCCAGCAGCTCGTTAGAGCTAGGTACGCAGTATTTT.

CDR3 amino acids: CASSDTGTGMEKLFF. CDR3 sequence (DNA): TGTGCCAGCAGCGACACCGGGACAGGGATGGAAAAACTGTTTTTT. The rearrangement joins TRBV27 to TRBJ1-4, with 9 nucleotides matching TRBD1. CDR1 and CDR2 (germline): MNHEY, SMNVEV (reference sequence). V dropped 6 bases and J dropped 8; count of bases not matched to a gene: 10. This CDR3 is 15 amino acids long.

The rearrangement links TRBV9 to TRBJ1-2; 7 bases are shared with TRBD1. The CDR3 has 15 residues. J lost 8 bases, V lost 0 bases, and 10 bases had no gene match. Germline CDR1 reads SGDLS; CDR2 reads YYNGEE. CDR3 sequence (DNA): TGTGCCAGCAGCGTAGGGGGACAGAGTACCGTGGGCTACACCTTC. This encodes CASSVGGQSTVGYTF.

The CDR3 spells CASRTADSFRALHF. CDR3 DNA: TGTGCCAGCAGAACAGCTGACAGCTTCAGGGCCCTCCACTTT. The rearrangement joins TRBV7-2 to TRBJ1-6; D possibly corresponds to TRBD1 (5 bases). V lost 6 bases and J lost 14, with 20 bases in between. Germline lookup yields CDR1 SGHTA and CDR2 FQGNSA. The CDR3 sequence is 14 residues long.

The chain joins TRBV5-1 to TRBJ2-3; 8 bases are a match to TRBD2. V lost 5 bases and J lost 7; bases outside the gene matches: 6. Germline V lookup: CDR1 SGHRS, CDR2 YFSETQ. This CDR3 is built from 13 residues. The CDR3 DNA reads TGCGCCAGCAGTCTGGCGGGGGGAAATACGCAGTATTTT. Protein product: CASSLAGGNTQYF.

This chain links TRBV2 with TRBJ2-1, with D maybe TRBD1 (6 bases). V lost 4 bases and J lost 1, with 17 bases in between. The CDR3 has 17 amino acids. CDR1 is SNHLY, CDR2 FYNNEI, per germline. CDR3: CASSAALRGGSYNEQFF. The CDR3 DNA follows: TGTGCCAGCAGTGCAGCTCTTAGAGGGGGTTCCTACAATGAGCAGTTCTTC.

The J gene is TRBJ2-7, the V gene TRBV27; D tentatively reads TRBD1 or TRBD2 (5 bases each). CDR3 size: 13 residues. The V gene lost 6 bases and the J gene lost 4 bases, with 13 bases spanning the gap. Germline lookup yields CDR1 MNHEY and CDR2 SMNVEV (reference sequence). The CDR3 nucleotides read TGTGCCAGCAGAAGAATTGGGGGATACGAGCAGTACGTC. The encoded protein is CASRRIGGYEQYV.

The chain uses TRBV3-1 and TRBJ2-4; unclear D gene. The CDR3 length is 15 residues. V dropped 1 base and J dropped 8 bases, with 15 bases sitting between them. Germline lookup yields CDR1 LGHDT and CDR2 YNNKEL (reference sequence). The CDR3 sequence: CASSQAVFSIHIQYF. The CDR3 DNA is TGTGCCAGCAGCCAAGCGGTCTTTTCGATCCACATTCAGTACTTC.

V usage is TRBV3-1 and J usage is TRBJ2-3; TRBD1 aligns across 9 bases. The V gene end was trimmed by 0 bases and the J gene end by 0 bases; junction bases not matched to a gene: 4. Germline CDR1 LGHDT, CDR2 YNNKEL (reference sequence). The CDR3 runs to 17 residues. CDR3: CASSQERTGASTDTQYF. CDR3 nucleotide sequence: TGTGCCAGCAGCCAAGAACGGACAGGGGCTAGCACAGATACGCAGTATTTT.

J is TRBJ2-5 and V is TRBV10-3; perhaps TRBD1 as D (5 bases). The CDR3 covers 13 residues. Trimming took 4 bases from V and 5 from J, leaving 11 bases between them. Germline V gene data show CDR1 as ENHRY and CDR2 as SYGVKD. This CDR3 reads CAISAAGWETQYF. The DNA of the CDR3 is TGTGCCATCAGTGCGGCAGGGTGGGAGACCCAGTACTTC.

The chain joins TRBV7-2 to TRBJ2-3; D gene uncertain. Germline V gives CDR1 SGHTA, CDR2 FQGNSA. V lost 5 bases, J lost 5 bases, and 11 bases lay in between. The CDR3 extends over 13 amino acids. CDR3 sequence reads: CASSGKWGDTQYF. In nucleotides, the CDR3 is TGTGCCAGCAGCGGAAAATGGGGAGATACGCAGTATTTT.

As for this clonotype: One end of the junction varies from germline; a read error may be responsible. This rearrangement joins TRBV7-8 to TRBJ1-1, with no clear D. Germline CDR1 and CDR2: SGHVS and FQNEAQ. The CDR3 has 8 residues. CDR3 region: CASSPAAF. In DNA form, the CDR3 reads TGTGCCAGCAGCCCGGCCGCATTT.

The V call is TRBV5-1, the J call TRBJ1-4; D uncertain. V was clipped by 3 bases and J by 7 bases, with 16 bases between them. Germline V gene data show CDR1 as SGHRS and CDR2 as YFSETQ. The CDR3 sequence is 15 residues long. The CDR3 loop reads CASSSGRNVGEKLFF. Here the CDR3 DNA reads TGCGCCAGCAGCTCCGGCCGCAATGTGGGTGAAAAACTGTTTTTT. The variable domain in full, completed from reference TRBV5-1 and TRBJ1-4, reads KAGVTQTPRYLIKTRGQQVTLSCSPISGHRSVSWYQQTPGQGLQFLFEYFSETQRNKGNFPGRFSGRQFSNSRSEMNVSTLELGDSALYLCASSSGRNVGEKLFFGSGTQLSVL.

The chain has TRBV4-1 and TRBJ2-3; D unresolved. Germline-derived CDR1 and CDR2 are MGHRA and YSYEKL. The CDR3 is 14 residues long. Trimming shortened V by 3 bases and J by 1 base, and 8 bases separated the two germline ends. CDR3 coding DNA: TGCGCCAGCAGCCAGGTCCTCGGCACAGATACGCAGTATTTT. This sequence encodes CASSQVLGTDTQYF.

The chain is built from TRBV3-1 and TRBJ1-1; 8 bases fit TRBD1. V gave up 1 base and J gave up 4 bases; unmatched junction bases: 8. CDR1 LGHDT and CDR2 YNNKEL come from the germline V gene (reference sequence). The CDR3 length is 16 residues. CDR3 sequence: CASSQVTGGSATEAFF. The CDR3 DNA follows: TGTGCCAGCAGCCAAGTTACAGGGGGGTCCGCCACTGAAGCTTTCTTT.

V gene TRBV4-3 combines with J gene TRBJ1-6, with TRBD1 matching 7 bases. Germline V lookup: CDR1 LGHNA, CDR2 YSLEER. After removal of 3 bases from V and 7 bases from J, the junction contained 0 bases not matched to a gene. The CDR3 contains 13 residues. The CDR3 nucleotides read TGCGCCAGCAGCCACAGGGGGAATTCACCCCTCCACTTT. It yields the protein CASSHRGNSPLHF.

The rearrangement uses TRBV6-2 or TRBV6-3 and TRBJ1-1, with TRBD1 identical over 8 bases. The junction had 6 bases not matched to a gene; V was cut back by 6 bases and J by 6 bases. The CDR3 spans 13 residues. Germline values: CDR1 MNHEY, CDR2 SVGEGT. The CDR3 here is CASRESGGPEAFF. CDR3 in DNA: TGTGCCAGCAGAGAGTCAGGGGGCCCTGAAGCTTTCTTT.

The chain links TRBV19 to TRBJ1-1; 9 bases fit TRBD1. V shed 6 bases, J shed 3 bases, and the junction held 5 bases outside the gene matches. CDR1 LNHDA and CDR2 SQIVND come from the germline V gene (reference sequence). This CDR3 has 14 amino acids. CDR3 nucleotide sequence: TGTGCCAGTAGCTGGGACAGGGAGGACACTGAAGCTTTCTTT. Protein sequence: CASSWDREDTEAFF.

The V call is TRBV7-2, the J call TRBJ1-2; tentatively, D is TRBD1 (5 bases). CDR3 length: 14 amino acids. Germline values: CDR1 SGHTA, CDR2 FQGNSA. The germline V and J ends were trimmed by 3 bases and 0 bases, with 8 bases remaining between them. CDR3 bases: TGTGCCAGCAGCTTTGACAGAACTAACTATGGCTACACCTTC. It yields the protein CASSFDRTNYGYTF.

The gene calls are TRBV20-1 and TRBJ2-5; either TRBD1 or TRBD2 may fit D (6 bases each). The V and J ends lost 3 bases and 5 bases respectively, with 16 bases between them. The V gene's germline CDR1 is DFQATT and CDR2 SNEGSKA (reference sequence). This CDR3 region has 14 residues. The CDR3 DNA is TGCAGTGCTAGCCTTTCGGGGGCCGCGGAGACCCAGTACTTC. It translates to CSASLSGAAETQYF.